Included here is one TCR beta chain sequence, with context. Antigen specificity is unknown. Germline V gene sequence: CDR1 MNHEY, CDR2 SMNVEV (reference sequence). The trim removed 8 bases at V and 3 bases at J, leaving 7 bases unmatched. This CDR3 spans 14 amino acids. Assay used: immunoSEQ multiplex PCR; TCRdb lists only in-frame clones, some missing. Among approximately 130,000 clones, 90% were seen once, and the ten largest hold 0.95% to 1.4%. The sample is drawn from a study of OX40 agonist ivuxolimab in advanced cancers. The wider study: While on treatment, patients had intravenous ivuxolimab at 0.01 to 10 mg/kg every 2 weeks.

Study findings and constraints: Among patients with partial responses at 0.1-3.0 mg/kg, clonal expansion was among the lowest. Both CD4+ and CD8+ T cell populations in blood had undergone clonal expansion by week 6 at 0.1 to 3.0 mg/kg. There were also nonresponders showing low normalized T-cell clonal expansion.

This TCR was recovered from an adult with an advanced solid tumor such as melanoma, head and neck, liver or kidney cancer. The sequencing here drew on CD4+ or CD8+ T cells sorted from blood, taken in a trial of the OX40 agonist ivuxolimab. The chain has TRBV27 and TRBJ1-2, with TRBD1 identical over 9 bases. The CDR3 DNA reads as TGTGCCAGCGGAAGGACAGGGGATTACTATGGCTACACCTTC. It is translated as CASGRTGDYYGYTF.